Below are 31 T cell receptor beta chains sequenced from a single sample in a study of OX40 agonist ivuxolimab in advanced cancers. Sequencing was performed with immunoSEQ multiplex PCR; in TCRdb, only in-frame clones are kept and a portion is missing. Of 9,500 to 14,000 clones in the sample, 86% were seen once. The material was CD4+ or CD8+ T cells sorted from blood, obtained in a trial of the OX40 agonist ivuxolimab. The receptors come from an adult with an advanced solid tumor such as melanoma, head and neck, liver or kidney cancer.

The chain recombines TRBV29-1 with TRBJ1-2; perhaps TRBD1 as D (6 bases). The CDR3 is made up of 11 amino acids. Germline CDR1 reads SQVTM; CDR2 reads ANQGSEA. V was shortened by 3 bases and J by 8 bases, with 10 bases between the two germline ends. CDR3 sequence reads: CSVDSGAGYTF. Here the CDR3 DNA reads TGCAGCGTTGATTCAGGGGCGGGCTACACCTTC.

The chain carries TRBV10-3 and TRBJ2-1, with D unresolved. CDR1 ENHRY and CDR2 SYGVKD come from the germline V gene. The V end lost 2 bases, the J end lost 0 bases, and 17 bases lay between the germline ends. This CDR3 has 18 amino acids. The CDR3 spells CAISEPISTTRSYNEQFF. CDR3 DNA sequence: TGTGCCATCAGTGAGCCGATTTCAACTACCCGCTCCTACAATGAGCAGTTCTTC.

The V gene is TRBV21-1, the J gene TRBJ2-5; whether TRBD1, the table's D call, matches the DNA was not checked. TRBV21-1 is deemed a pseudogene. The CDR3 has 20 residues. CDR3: CASSTYNRQDRRDEEETQYF. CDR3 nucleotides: TGTGCCAGCAGCACTTATAACCGACAGGACAGAAGAGATGAAGAAGAGACCCAGTACTTC.

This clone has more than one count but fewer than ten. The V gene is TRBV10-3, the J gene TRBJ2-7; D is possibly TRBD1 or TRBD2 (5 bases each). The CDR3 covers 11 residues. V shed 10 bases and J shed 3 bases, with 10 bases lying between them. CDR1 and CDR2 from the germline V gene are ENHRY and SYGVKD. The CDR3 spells CATGTSYEQYF. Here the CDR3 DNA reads TGTGCCACCGGGACCAGCTACGAGCAGTACTTC.

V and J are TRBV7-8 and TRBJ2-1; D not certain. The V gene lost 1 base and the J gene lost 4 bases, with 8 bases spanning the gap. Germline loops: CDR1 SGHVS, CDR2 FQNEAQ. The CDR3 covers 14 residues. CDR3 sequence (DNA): TGTGCCAGCAGCTTAGACGTCAGATACAATGAGCAGTTCTTC. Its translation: CASSLDVRYNEQFF.

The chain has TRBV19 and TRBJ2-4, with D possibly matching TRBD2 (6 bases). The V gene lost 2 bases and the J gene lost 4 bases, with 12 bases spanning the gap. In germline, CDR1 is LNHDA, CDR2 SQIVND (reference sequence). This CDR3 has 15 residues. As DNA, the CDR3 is TGTGCCAGTAGTATAAGGTGGGAGGCTAAAAACATTCAGTACTTC. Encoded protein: CASSIRWEAKNIQYF. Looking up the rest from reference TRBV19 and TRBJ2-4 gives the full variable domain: DGGITQSPKYLFRKEGQNVTLSCEQNLNHDAMYWYRQDPGQGLRLIYYSQIVNDFQKGDIAEGYSVSREKKESFPLTVTSAQKNPTAFYLCASSIRWEAKNIQYFGAGTRLSVL.

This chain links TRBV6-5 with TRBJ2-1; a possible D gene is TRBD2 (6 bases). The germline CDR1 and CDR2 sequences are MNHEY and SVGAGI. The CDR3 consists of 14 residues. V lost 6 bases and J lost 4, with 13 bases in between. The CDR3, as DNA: TGTGCCAGCAGCCCCTTAGCGGAATACAATGAGCAGTTCTTC. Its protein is CASSPLAEYNEQFF.

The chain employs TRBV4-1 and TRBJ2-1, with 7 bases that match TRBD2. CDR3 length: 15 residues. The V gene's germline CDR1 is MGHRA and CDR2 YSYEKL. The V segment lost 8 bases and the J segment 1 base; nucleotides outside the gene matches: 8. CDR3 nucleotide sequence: TGCGCCAGCCACCCGGGGGGAGGGTCCTACAATGAGCAGTTCTTC. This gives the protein CASHPGGGSYNEQFF.

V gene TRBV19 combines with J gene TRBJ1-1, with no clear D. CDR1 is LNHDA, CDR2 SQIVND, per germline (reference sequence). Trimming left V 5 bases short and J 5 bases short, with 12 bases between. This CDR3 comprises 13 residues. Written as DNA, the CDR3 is TGTGCCAGTAGTGCAACTATATTAACTGAAGCTTTCTTT. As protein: CASSATILTEAFF.

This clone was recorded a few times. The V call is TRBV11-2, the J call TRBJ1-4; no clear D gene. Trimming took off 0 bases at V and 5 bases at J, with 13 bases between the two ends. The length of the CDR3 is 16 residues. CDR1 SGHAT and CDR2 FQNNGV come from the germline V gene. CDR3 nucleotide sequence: TGTGCCAGCAGCTTAGAGGGCATAGGATTAAATGAAAAACTGTTTTTT. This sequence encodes CASSLEGIGLNEKLFF.

CDR3 coding DNA: TGTGCCAGCAGCTTTACGGGGGAAAGAAACTATGGCTACACCTTC. It is translated as CASSFTGERNYGYTF. The J gene is TRBJ1-2, the V gene TRBV7-9, with a possible D match to TRBD1 (5 bases). CDR1 SEHNR and CDR2 FQNEAQ come from the germline V gene (reference sequence). The CDR3 is 15 amino acids. The germline V and J ends were trimmed by 3 bases and 2 bases, with 13 bases remaining between them.

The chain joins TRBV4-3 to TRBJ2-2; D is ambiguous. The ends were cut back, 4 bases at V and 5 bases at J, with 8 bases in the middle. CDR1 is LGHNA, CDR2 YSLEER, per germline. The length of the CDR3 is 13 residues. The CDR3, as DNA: TGCGCCAGCAGCCGCTCAAGGACCGGGGAGCTGTTTTTT. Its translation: CASSRSRTGELFF.

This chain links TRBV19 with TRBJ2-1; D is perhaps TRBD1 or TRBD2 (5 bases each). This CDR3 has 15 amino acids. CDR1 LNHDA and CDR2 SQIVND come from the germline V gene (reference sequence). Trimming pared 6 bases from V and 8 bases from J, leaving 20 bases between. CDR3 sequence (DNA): TGTGCCAGTAGCACAACTCCGGGACGATGGGATGAGCAGTTCTTC. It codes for CASSTTPGRWDEQFF.

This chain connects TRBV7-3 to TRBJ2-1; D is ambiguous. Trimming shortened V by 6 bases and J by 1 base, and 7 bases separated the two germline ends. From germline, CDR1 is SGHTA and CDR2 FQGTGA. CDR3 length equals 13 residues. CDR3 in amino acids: CASSSGSYNEQFF. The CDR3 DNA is TGTGCCAGCAGTTCCGGTTCCTACAATGAGCAGTTCTTC.

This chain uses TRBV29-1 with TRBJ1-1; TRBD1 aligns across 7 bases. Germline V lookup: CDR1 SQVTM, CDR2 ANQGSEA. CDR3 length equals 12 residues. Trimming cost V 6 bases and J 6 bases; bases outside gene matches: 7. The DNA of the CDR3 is TGCAGCGTCGGGGACAGCGAATCTGAAGCTTTCTTT. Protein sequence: CSVGDSESEAFF.

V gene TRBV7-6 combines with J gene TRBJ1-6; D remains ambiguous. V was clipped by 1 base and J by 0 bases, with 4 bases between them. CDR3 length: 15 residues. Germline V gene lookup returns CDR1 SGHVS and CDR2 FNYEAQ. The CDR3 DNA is TGTGCCAGCAGCTTAGAAGGCTCCTATAATTCACCCCTCCACTTT. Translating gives CASSLEGSYNSPLHF.

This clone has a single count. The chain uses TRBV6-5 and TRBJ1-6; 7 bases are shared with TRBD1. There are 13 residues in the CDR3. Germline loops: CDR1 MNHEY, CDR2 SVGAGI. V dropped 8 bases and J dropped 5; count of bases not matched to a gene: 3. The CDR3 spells CASGGGNNSPLHF. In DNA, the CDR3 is TGTGCCAGCGGAGGGGGCAATAATTCACCCCTCCACTTT.

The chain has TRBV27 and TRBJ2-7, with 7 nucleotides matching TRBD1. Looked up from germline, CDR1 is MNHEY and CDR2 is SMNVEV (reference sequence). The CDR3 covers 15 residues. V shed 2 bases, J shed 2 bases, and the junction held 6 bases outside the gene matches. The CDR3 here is CASSLLQDRTYEQYF. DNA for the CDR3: TGTGCCAGCAGTTTACTTCAGGACAGGACCTACGAGCAGTACTTC.

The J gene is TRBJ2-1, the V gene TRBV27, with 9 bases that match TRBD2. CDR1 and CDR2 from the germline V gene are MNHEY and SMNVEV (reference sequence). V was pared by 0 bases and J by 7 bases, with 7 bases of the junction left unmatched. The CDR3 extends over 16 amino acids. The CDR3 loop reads CASSLSKVAGANEQFF. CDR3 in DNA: TGTGCCAGCAGTTTATCTAAGGTAGCGGGGGCAAATGAGCAGTTCTTC.

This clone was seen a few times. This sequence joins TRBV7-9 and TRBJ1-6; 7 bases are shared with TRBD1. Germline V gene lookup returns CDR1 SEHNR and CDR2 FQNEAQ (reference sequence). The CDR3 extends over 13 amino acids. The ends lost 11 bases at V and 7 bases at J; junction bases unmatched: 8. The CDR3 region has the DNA TGTGCCTCACACCGGGACAGCAATTCACCCCTCCACTTT. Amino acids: CASHRDSNSPLHF.

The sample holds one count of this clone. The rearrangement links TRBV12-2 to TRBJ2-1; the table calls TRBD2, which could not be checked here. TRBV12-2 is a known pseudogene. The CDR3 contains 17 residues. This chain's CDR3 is CASRSSGGLRSYNEQFF. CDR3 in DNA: TGTGCAAGTCGCTCTAGCGGGGGCCTACGCTCCTACAATGAGCAGTTCTTC.

Here the CDR3 DNA reads TGTGCCAGCAGCGGACCGGGACAAATAAACAGCACTGAAGCTTTCTTT. Its translation: CASSGPGQINSTEAFF. The gene calls are TRBV7-6 and TRBJ1-1, with a weak D call TRBD1 (6 bases). The CDR3 runs to 16 residues. Looked up from germline, CDR1 is SGHVS and CDR2 is FNYEAQ. Trimming stripped 5 bases from V and 4 bases from J, with 20 bases between.

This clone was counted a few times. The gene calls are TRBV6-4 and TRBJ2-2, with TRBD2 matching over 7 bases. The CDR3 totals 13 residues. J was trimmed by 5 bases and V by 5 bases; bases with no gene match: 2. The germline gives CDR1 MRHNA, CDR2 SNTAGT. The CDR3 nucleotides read TGTGCCAGCAGTCCTAGCGGAACCGGGGAGCTGTTTTTT. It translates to CASSPSGTGELFF.

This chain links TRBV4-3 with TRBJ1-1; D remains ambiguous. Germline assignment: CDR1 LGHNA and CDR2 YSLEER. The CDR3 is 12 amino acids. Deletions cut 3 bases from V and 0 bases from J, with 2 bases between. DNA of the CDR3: TGCGCCAGCAGCCACTTGAACACTGAAGCTTTCTTT. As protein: CASSHLNTEAFF.

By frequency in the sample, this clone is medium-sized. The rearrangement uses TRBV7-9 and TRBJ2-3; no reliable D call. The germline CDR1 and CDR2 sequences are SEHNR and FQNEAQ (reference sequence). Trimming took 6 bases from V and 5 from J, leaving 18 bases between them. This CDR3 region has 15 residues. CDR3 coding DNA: TGTGCCAGCAGAACCACGACCGATTCGGGAGATACGCAGTATTTT. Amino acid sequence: CASRTTTDSGDTQYF.

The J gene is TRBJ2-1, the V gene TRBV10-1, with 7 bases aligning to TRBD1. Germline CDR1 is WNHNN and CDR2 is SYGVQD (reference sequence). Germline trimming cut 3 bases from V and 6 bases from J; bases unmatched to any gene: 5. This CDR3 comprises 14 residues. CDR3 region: CASSEGGDRNEQFF. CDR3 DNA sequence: TGCGCCAGCAGTGAAGGGGGCGATCGCAATGAGCAGTTCTTC.

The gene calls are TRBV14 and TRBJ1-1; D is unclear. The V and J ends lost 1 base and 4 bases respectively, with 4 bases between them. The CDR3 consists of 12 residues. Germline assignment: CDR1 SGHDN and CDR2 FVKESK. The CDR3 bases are TGTGCCAGCAGCCAAGTGCGCACTGAAGCTTTCTTT. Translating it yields CASSQVRTEAFF.

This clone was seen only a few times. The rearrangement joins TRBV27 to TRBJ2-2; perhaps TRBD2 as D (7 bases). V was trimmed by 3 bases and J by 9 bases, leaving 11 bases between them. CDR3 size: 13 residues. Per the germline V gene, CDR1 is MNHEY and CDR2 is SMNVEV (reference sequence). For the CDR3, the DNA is TGTGCCAGCAGTTTGTGGGGGGGCCGGGAGCTGTTTTTT. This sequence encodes CASSLWGGRELFF.

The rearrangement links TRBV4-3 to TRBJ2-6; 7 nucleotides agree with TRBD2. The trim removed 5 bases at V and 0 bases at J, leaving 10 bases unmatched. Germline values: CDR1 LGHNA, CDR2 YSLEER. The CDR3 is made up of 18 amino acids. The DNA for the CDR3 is TGCGCCAGCAGCGCGGGAGACGGAACCTACTCTGGGGCCAACGTCCTGACTTTC. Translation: CASSAGDGTYSGANVLTF.

The CDR3 DNA reads as TGCGCCAGCAGCCCCCGGGACAGTAGCACAGATACGCAGTATTTT. This gives the protein CASSPRDSSTDTQYF. The chain uses TRBV4-1 and TRBJ2-3, with 7 bases lining up with TRBD1. The V gene's germline CDR1 is MGHRA and CDR2 YSYEKL. Trimming cost V 4 bases and J 0 bases; bases outside gene matches: 4. The CDR3 is 15 amino acids.

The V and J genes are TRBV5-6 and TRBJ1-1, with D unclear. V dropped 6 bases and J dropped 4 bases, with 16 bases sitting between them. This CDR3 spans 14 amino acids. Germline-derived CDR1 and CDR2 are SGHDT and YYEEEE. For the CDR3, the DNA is TGTGCCAGCACGCCGTCGGGATCAGGCACTGAAGCTTTCTTT. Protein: CASTPSGSGTEAFF.